This TCR beta chain derives from a study of radiotherapy plus CTLA-4 blockade in lung cancer. Study summary: With roughly a third of patients having disease control, objective responses were seen in roughly 18%.

Sequencing used immunoSEQ multiplex PCR; TCRdb keeps in-frame clones, though not all of them. The sample includes tens of thousands of clones, approximately 80% of them seen just once. The study treated chemo-refractory metastatic non-small-cell lung cancer patients with focal radiation plus ipilimumab CTLA-4 blockade. About this clone: Its specificity is not known.

Findings and limits, study-wide: In blood, early T cell clone dynamics reportedly predicted response best, together with interferon-beta. Clones of tumor-derived TCRs expanded in blood after radiotherapy plus ipilimumab.

V gave up 2 bases and J gave up 4 bases, with 16 bases separating them. CDR1 is SGDLS, CDR2 YYNGEE, per germline. The CDR3 totals 16 residues. The sample was peripheral blood, taken from a patient treated with radiotherapy plus ipilimumab. The rearrangement joins TRBV9 to TRBJ2-1; no definite D call. This sequence originates from a human donor with non-small cell lung cancer that progressed on radiotherapy plus ipilimumab. DNA for the CDR3: TGTGCCAGCAGCGTCGATATCAGGCCCTCGTACAATGAGCAGTTCTTC. Protein product: CASSVDIRPSYNEQFF.